The rows below give T cell receptor beta chains drawn from one sample of a study of shared clonotypes between healthy human individuals. TCRdb's copy holds only in-frame clones and misses some; the assay was immunoSEQ multiplex PCR. The sample has approximately 2.5 million clones, 93% seen once. Specimen: naive CD4+ T cells from PBMCs. These receptor sequences come from a man between 18 and 35 years old in good health. Some clones in this sample may be carry-over from other donors' samples. The CDR3 runs from the conserved cysteine through the conserved F or W. Each record gives: D gene, V gene, J gene, CDR3 DNA, CDR3 protein. D genes are given only for firm matches.

TRBD2	TRBV11-3	TRBJ2-3	TGTGCCAGCAACCCCTGGGGAGCGGGAGGCACAGATACGCAGTATTTT	CASNPWGAGGTDTQYF
-	TRBV7-8	TRBJ1-1	TGTGCCAGCAGCTACCGACTAGACCGGACAGTGGGGTACCGGACTGAAGCTTTCTTT	CASSYRLDRTVGYRTEAFF
-	TRBV28	TRBJ1-2	TGTGCCAGCAGATCTCGATATGGCTACACCTTC	CASRSRYGYTF
-	TRBV19	TRBJ2-7	TGTGCCACGTCGGGACGGATCTACGAGCAGTACTTC	CATSGRIYEQYF
TRBD1	TRBV2	TRBJ1-5	TGTGCCAGCAGTAACCGGGACAGACAAGAACATTTT	CASSNRDRQEHF
-	TRBV21-1	TRBJ2-1	TGTGCCAGCAGCAAAACGGAAGCGGGAAGCTCCTACAATGAGCAGTTCTTC	CASSKTEAGSSYNEQFF
-	TRBV6-5	TRBJ1-2	TGTGCCAGCAGTTACTCGAGTGGGATCTATGGCTACACCTTC	CASSYSSGIYGYTF
-	TRBV30	TRBJ1-5	TGTGCCTGGAGTGTACGACGAAATCAGCCCCAGCATTTT	CAWSVRRNQPQHF
TRBD1	TRBV9	TRBJ2-7	TGTGCCAGCAGCGTAGGCCCCGAGACAGGGGCCGCCGAGCAGTACTTC	CASSVGPETGAAEQYF
TRBD1	TRBV5-6	TRBJ2-6	TGTGCCAGCAGCTTGGCCCTTAGACAGGGGATCTCTGGGGCCAACGTCCTGACTTTC	CASSLALRQGISGANVLTF
-	TRBV9	TRBJ2-1	TGTGCCAGCAGCGTTTCTAGAGGGCACTACAATGAGCAGTTCTTC	CASSVSRGHYNEQFF
-	TRBV7-9	TRBJ1-2	TGTGCCAGCAGCGTCGGTGGCGGGGGGCATTGGAGTGGCTACACCTTC	CASSVGGGGHWSGYTF
-	TRBV5-1	TRBJ2-5	TGCGCCAGCAGAGGGGGGTCGGAAGAGACCCAGTACTTC	CASRGGSEETQYF
-	TRBV7-9	TRBJ1-1	TGTGCCAGCAGCTTAGTCGGGGGAGGGAACACTGAAGCTTTCTTT	CASSLVGGGNTEAFF